This T cell receptor beta chain appears in the sequencing data of a study of blood T cell repertoires in COVID-19. Study-level background: Samples representing acute and convalescent COVID-19 were sourced from the United States, Italy and Spain.

The CDR3 covers 14 residues. With 4 bases removed from V and 5 bases from J, the gap between germline ends came to 14 bases. Germline values: CDR1 LNHDA, CDR2 SQIVND (reference sequence). Concerning this clone itself: The sample carries other DNA sequences with the same CDR3.

Assay used: immunoSEQ multiplex PCR; TCRdb lists only in-frame clones, some missing. Of about 76,000 clones in the sample, 80% to 90% were seen once. The J gene is TRBJ1-1, the V gene TRBV19; TRBD1 might be the D (5 bases). Sequencing was carried out using peripheral blood. This TCR was recovered from an elderly woman with active or convalescent COVID-19. In DNA, the CDR3 is TGTGCCAGTAGTACCCAGGGTAGCGGTACTGAAGCTTTCTTT. This sequence encodes CASSTQGSGTEAFF. The variable domain in full, with the rest retrieved from reference TRBV19 and TRBJ1-1, is DGGITQSPKYLFRKEGQNVTLSCEQNLNHDAMYWYRQDPGQGLRLIYYSQIVNDFQKGDIAEGYSVSREKKESFPLTVTSAQKNPTAFYLCASSTQGSGTEAFFGQGTRLTVV.